This passage covers 14 T cell receptor beta chains from one sample sequenced in a study of blood T cell repertoires in COVID-19. The repertoire was sequenced with immunoSEQ multiplex PCR; TCRdb's copy has only in-frame clones and lacks some. The repertoire consists of about 270,000 clones, with 75% to 90% occurring once and the leading ten covering over 3.5%. Source material: PBMCs or T cells enriched from blood (not recorded which). Source of these receptors: a woman aged 25-40 years with acute COVID-19.

The rearrangement links TRBV7-8 to TRBJ1-4, with TRBD1 as a possible D gene (5 bases). Trimming cost V 5 bases and J 7 bases, with 14 bases left between them. The CDR3 is made up of 14 amino acids. CDR1 and CDR2 (germline): SGHVS, FQNEAQ. Here the CDR3 DNA reads TGTGCCAGCAGCCCACTCAGGGTCTTTGAAAAACTGTTTTTT. It encodes CASSPLRVFEKLFF.

The gene calls are TRBV19 and TRBJ2-7, with TRBD1 identical over 8 bases. Germline V gene lookup returns CDR1 LNHDA and CDR2 SQIVND (reference sequence). This CDR3 is 16 amino acids long. The trim removed 5 bases at V and 4 bases at J, leaving 13 bases unmatched. CDR3 in DNA: TGTGCCAGTAGTCGGATTGGACAGGGTGCCTTGTACGAGCAGTACTTC. This codes for CASSRIGQGALYEQYF.

The chain recombines TRBV7-6 with TRBJ2-3, with 12 bases identical to TRBD2. The CDR3 spans 16 residues. V dropped 5 bases and J dropped 4; count of bases not matched to a gene: 7. Germline values: CDR1 SGHVS, CDR2 FNYEAQ. CDR3 sequence: CASSPRTSGTPDTQYF. CDR3 nucleotide sequence: TGTGCCAGCAGCCCCCGGACTAGCGGGACCCCAGATACGCAGTATTTT.

This sequence joins TRBV13 and TRBJ1-4; D unclear. Trimming took 4 bases from V and 1 from J, leaving 7 bases between them. From germline, CDR1 is PRHDT and CDR2 FYEKMQ (reference sequence). The CDR3 covers 14 residues. CDR3 loop: CASSSGLTNEKLFF. The CDR3 nucleotides are TGTGCCAGCAGCTCAGGACTAACTAATGAAAAACTGTTTTTT.

The chain is built from TRBV2 and TRBJ1-1; D uncertain. Germline V gives CDR1 SNHLY, CDR2 FYNNEI. This CDR3 has 13 residues. The V end was cut by 7 bases, the J end by 1 base, with 10 bases between. CDR3 region: CASNQNKNTEAFF. CDR3 sequence (DNA): TGTGCCAGCAACCAAAACAAGAACACTGAAGCTTTCTTT.

The rearrangement joins TRBV7-3 to TRBJ2-1; the D gene is possibly TRBD1 (5 bases). This CDR3 is built from 15 residues. The germline gives CDR1 SGHTA, CDR2 FQGTGA. Trimming cost V 1 base and J 4 bases, with 11 bases left between them. CDR3 protein: CASSLIGRDYNEQFF. The CDR3 bases are TGTGCCAGCAGCTTAATAGGCAGGGATTACAATGAGCAGTTCTTC.

The chain joins TRBV7-9 to TRBJ1-1; D remains unclear. This CDR3 comprises 14 residues. Trimming stripped 4 bases from V and 5 bases from J, with 14 bases between. Germline V CDR1 and CDR2: SEHNR, FQNEAQ (reference sequence). In DNA, the CDR3 is TGTGCCAGCAGCTATTACCTCGCGGGGACTGAAGCTTTCTTT. Protein sequence: CASSYYLAGTEAFF.

In nucleotides, the CDR3 is TGTGCCAGCAGTCCCGCGCTGTACAGGGGTGAGACCCAGTACTTC. Its protein is CASSPALYRGETQYF. J is TRBJ2-5 and V is TRBV28; the match to TRBD1 covers 7 bases. The J segment lost 5 bases and the V segment lost 5 bases, leaving 11 bases of the junction unmatched. Germline-derived CDR1 and CDR2 are MDHEN and SYDVKM. The CDR3 consists of 15 residues.

J is TRBJ1-3 and V is TRBV4-1; 12 bases are shared with TRBD1. CDR3 length equals 17 residues. J was trimmed by 3 bases and V by 0 bases; bases with no gene match: 3. The germline V gene encodes CDR1 MGHRA and CDR2 YSYEKL. CDR3 sequence (DNA): TGCGCCAGCAGCCAAGAGGGGACAGGGGGCTTTGGAAACACCATATATTTT. Translated: CASSQEGTGGFGNTIYF.

The chain recombines TRBV28 with TRBJ1-5; TRBD1 is a possible D gene (5 bases). This CDR3 is built from 14 residues. Trimming took 6 bases from V and 0 from J, leaving 9 bases between them. The germline V gene has CDR1 MDHEN and CDR2 SYDVKM. The CDR3 sequence is CASRPQGSNQPQHF. The CDR3 nucleotides are TGTGCCAGCAGACCCCAGGGTAGCAATCAGCCCCAGCATTTT.

This chain uses TRBV5-4 with TRBJ1-2, with no clear D. Germline-derived CDR1 and CDR2 are SGHNT and YYREEE (reference sequence). The V end was cut by 2 bases, the J end by 1 base, with 9 bases between. The CDR3 has 14 amino acids. CDR3 nucleotides: TGTGCCAGCAGCTTATTGTCCAGTAACTATGGCTACACCTTC. Translating it yields CASSLLSSNYGYTF. Based on the CDR3 plus reference TRBV5-4 and TRBJ1-2, the full variable domain is ETGVTQSPTHLIKTRGQQVTLRCSSQSGHNTVSWYQQALGQGPQFIFQYYREEENGRGNFPPRFSGLQFPNYSSELNVNALELDDSALYLCASSLLSSNYGYTFGSGTRLTVV.

This clone occurred once. The CDR3 loop is CASSHGREFAYNEQFF. In DNA, the CDR3 is TGTGCCAGCAGCCATGGGCGGGAGTTCGCCTACAATGAGCAGTTCTTC. V usage is TRBV6-2 or TRBV6-3 and J usage is TRBJ2-1, with 7 bases aligning to TRBD2. V lost 6 bases and J lost 2; bases outside the gene matches: 10. The CDR3 has 16 residues. The V gene's germline CDR1 is MNHEY and CDR2 SVGEGT.

This chain connects TRBV3-1 (or the pseudogene TRBV3-2) to TRBJ2-1; 11 bases map to TRBD2. CDR3 length: 16 residues. Germline V gene sequence: CDR1 LGHDT, CDR2 YNNKEL (reference sequence). The J segment lost 9 bases and the V segment lost 0 bases, leaving 7 bases of the junction unmatched. This CDR3 reads CASSQDGGLAGTEQFF. CDR3 DNA sequence: TGTGCCAGCAGCCAAGATGGAGGACTAGCGGGTACTGAGCAGTTCTTC.

The rearrangement links TRBV24-1 to TRBJ2-3; 11 bases agree with TRBD2. This CDR3 is 16 amino acids long. The ends lost 4 bases at V and 4 bases at J; junction bases unmatched: 6. The germline CDR1 and CDR2 sequences are KGHDR and SFDVKD. In nucleotides, the CDR3 is TGTGCCACCAGTGACGTAGCGGGAGGGGAAGCAGATACGCAGTATTTT. Its protein product is CATSDVAGGEADTQYF.